The TCR beta chain under discussion was sequenced for a study of OX40 agonist ivuxolimab in advanced cancers. On cycle 4 day 1 and cycle 7 day 1, as well as at baseline, blood was sampled. Germline V gene sequence: CDR1 SEHNR, CDR2 FQNEAQ (reference sequence). Trimming cost V 3 bases and J 3 bases, with 12 bases left between them. This CDR3 region has 14 residues. The assay was immunoSEQ multiplex PCR, and TCRdb's table has in-frame clones only and misses some. The sample shows 35,000 to 40,000 clones, about four fifths of them seen only once. The sample consisted of CD4+ or CD8+ T cells sorted from blood, taken in a trial of the OX40 agonist ivuxolimab. The clonotype was recovered from an adult with an advanced solid tumor such as melanoma, head and neck, liver or kidney cancer. V usage is TRBV7-9 and J usage is TRBJ2-7, with a weak D call TRBD1 (5 bases). The CDR3 spells CASSFGVQGYEQYF. DNA for the CDR3: TGTGCCAGCAGCTTTGGTGTCCAGGGCTACGAGCAGTACTTC.